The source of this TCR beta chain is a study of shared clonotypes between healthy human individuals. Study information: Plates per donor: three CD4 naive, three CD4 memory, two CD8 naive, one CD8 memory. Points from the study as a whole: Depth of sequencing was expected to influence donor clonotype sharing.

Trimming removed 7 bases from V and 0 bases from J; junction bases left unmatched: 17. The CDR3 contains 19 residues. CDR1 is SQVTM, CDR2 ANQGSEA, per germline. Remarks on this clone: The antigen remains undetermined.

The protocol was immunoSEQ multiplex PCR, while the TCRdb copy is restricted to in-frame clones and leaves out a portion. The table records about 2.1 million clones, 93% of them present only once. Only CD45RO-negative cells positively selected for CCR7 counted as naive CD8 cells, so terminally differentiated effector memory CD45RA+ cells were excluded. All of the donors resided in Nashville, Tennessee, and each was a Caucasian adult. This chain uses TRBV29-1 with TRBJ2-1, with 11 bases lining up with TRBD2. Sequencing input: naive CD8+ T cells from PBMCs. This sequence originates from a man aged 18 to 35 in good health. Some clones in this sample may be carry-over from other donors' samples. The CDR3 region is CSAMGTSGQYKSSYNEQFF. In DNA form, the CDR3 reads TGCAGCGCCATGGGGACTAGCGGACAGTACAAGAGCTCCTACAATGAGCAGTTCTTC.